One T cell receptor beta chain is described in this entry. This clonotype has only a few counts. No antigen is known for it. No much larger clone exists at a distance of one base, and base qualities are not known. The entry originates in a study of T-cell memory formation after mild COVID-19 (dated by TCRdb to the early 2020s). For the study in its entirety: TCR sequence clusters from the two donors were found to be largely donor specific. T-cell clones expanding and contracting after mild COVID-19 in a couple of donors were tracked by longitudinal TCRalpha and TCRbeta repertoire sequencing. The cohort was made up of two young adult volunteers, one female and one male, who were previously healthy. Study-wide conclusions, independent of this receptor: The study covered only a couple of mild cases, and larger cohorts including severe cases with pre-infection samples were considered necessary. SARS-CoV-2 specificity of the second-wave clones peaking on day 37 was not confirmed. Contracting CD4+ clones were located mainly in the CM and EM memory subsets, whereas CD8+ clones were found to be enriched in EMRA. Some responding clones were detected in pre-infection memory, suggesting pre-existing cross-reactive memory T cells joined the SARS-CoV-2 response. Clones contracting from day 15 to 85 had balanced CD4/CD8 phenotypes, while a second wave expanding from day 15 to 37 was biased towards CD4+.

The run used an Illumina NovaSeq 6000. TCRalpha and TCRbeta cDNA libraries were constructed by 5'RACE with constant-segment primers, with sample barcodes and unique molecular identifiers being introduced. Trizol reagent was used to extract RNA from every sample. Libraries were amplified in two PCR steps, with a second sample barcode and Illumina TruSeq adapters added in the second step. The libraries were sequenced on an Illumina NovaSeq using 2 x 150 bp paired-end reads. The authors' analysis ran thus. With migec v1.2.7, reads were demultiplexed and then collapsed into UMI-guided consensus sequences. Using mixcr v2.1.11, the UMI consensuses were aligned to TRA and TRB V and J templates and assembled into clonotypes. A clonotype was counted as expanded or contracted only if both edgeR and NoisET called the change significant, with noise models trained on biological replicates. For edgeR calls, the cutoffs were a false discovery rate-adjusted p below 0.01 and a log2 fold-change threshold of 1. As an exploratory analysis of dynamics, PCA with hierarchical clustering was applied to max-normalized trajectories of the 1000 most abundant clonotypes. Each responding clone was given a CD4 or CD8 phenotype based on the CD4+ and CD8+ repertoires, which had been sequenced separately. Starting from the raw public reads, TCRdb applied fastp trimming at Q25, assembled clones with MiXCR and retained in-frame beta chains. Under each unique CDR3 protein, matching rows form one entry showing the most common genes and DNA. These V and J calls derive from TCRdb rather than the authors' analysis. For this sample there are approximately 250,000 distinct CDR3 sequences; 15% to 19% appear just once. The ten most abundant clones make up about 2% of the sample.

Ficoll-Paque density gradient centrifugation was used to isolate PBMCs. The junction shows trimming of 6 bases on V and 2 bases on J, and the gene matches do not reach 13 bases of it. The germline V gene gives CDR1 as MGHDK and CDR2 as SYGVNS. Inclusive of the bounding cysteine and phenylalanine, the CDR3 is 17 residues long. The entry retains the CDR3 DNA only, 51 bases that are in frame from base 1. The TCR originated in an adult woman who had mild COVID-19 (a few samples of this study predate the infection). The sample titles of this study are shuffled in the database, so cell type and time point are left out; the donor was told from shared clones. Recombination linked TRBV25-1 to TRBJ2-7; the central 10 bases match TRBD2. The sequencing sample was made of PBMCs or a T cell subset sorted from them (not recorded which). CDR3 protein: CASSDPGASGSTYEQYF. At the DNA level, the sequence is TGTGCCAGCAGCGATCCGGGGGCTAGCGGGAGCACCTACGAGCAGTACTTC.